This T cell receptor beta chain was recorded in a study of shared clonotypes between healthy human individuals. Whole-study results and caveats: Non-shared clonotypes were found to have lower generation probabilities than the clonotypes that were shared by all four of the sorted-subset donors. Rarefaction revealed incomplete sorted-subset sequencing despite large depth.

Template for every sorted-subset replicate PCR totaled 200 to 250 ng DNA, around 32,000 T cell genomes. Produced via immunoSEQ multiplex PCR; TCRdb's table is partial and in-frame only. The data contain hundreds of thousands of clones, over 95% of them singletons. Details on this clone: Its antigen is as yet unknown.

This CDR3 contains 14 residues. Trimming removed 3 bases from V and 4 bases from J, with 12 bases in between. CDR1 and CDR2 (germline): SNHLY, FYNNEI. As defined, naive CD8 cells were CD45RO-negative and positively selected for CCR7, with terminally differentiated effector memory CD45RA+ cells excluded. Among the donors, all were Caucasian adults who lived in Nashville, Tennessee. Source material: naive CD8+ T cells sorted from blood. V and J are TRBV2 and TRBJ1-2; D is perhaps TRBD1 (6 bases). The sequence derives from a woman in her twenties or thirties in good health. For the CDR3, the DNA is TGTGCCAGCAGTGAGAAGGGGGGGGTCTATGGCTACACCTTC. Its translation: CASSEKGGVYGYTF.